The rows below give T cell receptor beta chains drawn from one sample of a study of cytomegalovirus exposure and HLA in healthy donors. Some clones are missing from TCRdb's copy, which holds only in-frame ones; the method was immunoSEQ multiplex PCR. The repertoire holds about 130,000 clones, with 70% to 85% as singletons. Material: PBMCs. These receptors all stem from a woman aged 45 to 65 in good health and CMV-seronegative. Both conserved end residues are part of each CDR3. D genes are given only for firm matches. Size tells how often a clone was seen (once, few, many) or the class of an expanded clone, and some rows leave it out.

j_gene | d_gene | v_gene | abundance | CDR3aa | CDR3nt
TRBJ1-5 | . | TRBV6-1 | . | CASSPPRSSNQPQHF | TGTGCCAGCAGTCCTCCCAGGTCGAGCAATCAGCCCCAGCATTTT
TRBJ2-7 | TRBD1 | TRBV6-5 | . | CASSSDRGLGYEQYF | TGTGCCAGCAGCTCGGACAGGGGCCTTGGGTACGAGCAGTACTTC
TRBJ2-3 | . | TRBV7-8 | . | CASSLPGADTQYF | TGTGCCAGCAGCTTACCCGGGGCAGATACGCAGTATTTT
TRBJ1-1 | . | TRBV28 | once | CASSLLGGYSEAFF | TGTGCCAGCAGTCTTCTCGGGGGATACTCAGAAGCTTTCTTT
TRBJ1-1 | . | TRBV4-1 | . | CASSHRDYEAFF | TGCGCCAGCAGCCACCGGGACTATGAAGCTTTCTTT
TRBJ2-7 | TRBD2 | TRBV29-1 | once | CSVEVAGETYEQYF | TGCAGCGTTGAAGTCGCGGGAGAGACCTACGAGCAGTACTTC
TRBJ2-2 | . | TRBV2 | once | CASSRVKSGELFF | TGTGCCAGCAGCCGGGTAAAGTCCGGGGAGCTGTTTTTT
TRBJ2-7 | . | TRBV21-1 | . | CASSKVPSGRGEPYEQYF | TGTGCCAGCAGCAAAGTCCCTAGCGGGAGGGGGGAGCCCTACGAGCAGTACTTC
TRBJ2-7 | TRBD1 | TRBV5-6 | . | CASSIAGTGPYEQYF | TGTGCCAGCAGCATCGCCGGGACAGGCCCCTACGAGCAGTACTTC
TRBJ2-1 | TRBD1 | TRBV28 | . | CASSQTGEIYNEQFF | TGTGCCAGCAGCCAAACAGGGGAGATCTACAATGAGCAGTTCTTC
TRBJ1-2 | . | TRBV12-1 | once | CASSRFQGAVCGYTF | TGTGCCAGCAGCAGATTTCAGGGGGCGGTCTGTGGCTACACCTTC
TRBJ1-2 | . | TRBV19 | . | CASSIVGGYTF | TGTGCCAGTAGTATTGTCGGTGGCTACACCTTC
TRBJ1-1 | TRBD1 | TRBV18 | . | CASSPTGGNTEAFF | TGTGCCAGCTCCCCAACAGGGGGGAACACTGAAGCTTTCTTT
TRBJ2-3 | TRBD2 | TRBV4-3 | . | CASSQRTSGSSDTQYF | TGCGCCAGCAGCCAACGGACTAGCGGGAGTTCAGATACGCAGTATTTT
TRBJ2-5 | . | TRBV4-1 | . | CASSQLYAGPSETQYF | TGCGCCAGCAGCCAACTGTATGCAGGGCCCTCCGAGACCCAGTACTTC
TRBJ2-1 | . | TRBV30 | few | CAWSETHYNEQFF | TGTGCCTGGAGTGAAACTCACTACAATGAGCAGTTCTTC
TRBJ2-7 | . | TRBV2 | . | CASMGQQTWYEQYF | TGTGCCAGCATGGGACAACAGACATGGTACGAGCAGTACTTC
TRBJ2-1 | TRBD1 | TRBV7-9 | . | CASSLGQGKNEQFF | TGTGCCAGCAGCTTAGGACAGGGCAAGAATGAGCAGTTCTTC
TRBJ1-1 | TRBD1 | TRBV30 | few | CAWRETGGIGLKAFF | TGTGCCTGGAGGGAAACAGGGGGAATAGGACTGAAAGCTTTCTTT
TRBJ1-5 | . | TRBV7-3 | . | CASRPRRTDSYSNQPQHF | TGTGCCAGCAGGCCTCGCAGGACTGATTCGTATAGCAATCAGCCCCAGCATTTT
TRBJ2-2 | . | TRBV11-2 | . | CASSSSLAFIGELFF | TGTGCCAGCAGCTCTTCACTAGCCTTTATCGGGGAGCTGTTTTTT
TRBJ2-5 | TRBD2 | TRBV7-8 | few | CASSPGLAGVPETQYF | TGTGCCAGCAGCCCGGGACTAGCGGGAGTCCCAGAGACCCAGTACTTC
TRBJ2-7 | TRBD1 | TRBV28 | once | CASSSYPSLTGLYEQYF | TGTGCCAGCAGTTCATATCCCTCTCTGACAGGGCTATACGAGCAGTACTTC
TRBJ1-4 | TRBD1 | TRBV7-9 | few | CASRVGTGEEKLFF | TGTGCCAGCAGGGTCGGGACAGGGGAAGAAAAACTGTTTTTT
TRBJ2-1 | TRBD2 | TRBV25-1 | few | CASSDETSGSIDEQFF | TGTGCCAGCAGTGACGAGACTAGCGGGAGTATTGATGAGCAGTTCTTC
TRBJ2-1 | TRBD1 | TRBV6-6 | . | CASSQQGALFHEQFF | TGTGCCAGCAGCCAACAGGGGGCTCTGTTCCATGAGCAGTTCTTC
TRBJ2-3 | . | TRBV15 | . | CATSRVLARTDTQYF | TGTGCCACCAGCAGAGTTTTGGCACGCACAGATACGCAGTATTTT